Below are 24 T cell receptor beta chains sequenced from a single sample in a study of blood T cells in healthy people across ages. A second PCR, run for about 7 to 11 cycles, used a sample-barcoded 5' primer plus a J-beta primer mix. From the 5' RACE reads, TCRdb called clonotypes with MiXCR, one entry per CDR3 protein. Of roughly 900,000 distinct CDR3 sequences listed, roughly 48% are singletons. Source material: blood. The receptors were sampled from a man under 40 in good health.

This chain joins TRBV27 and TRBJ1-2, with 7 bases aligning to TRBD1. V was pared by 5 bases and J by 5 bases, with 8 bases of the junction left unmatched. CDR3 length: 14 residues. CDR1 is MNHEY, CDR2 SMNVEV, per germline (reference sequence). The CDR3 nucleotides are TGTGCCAGCAGTCCGACAGGGTTGGCATATGGCTACACCTTC. This encodes CASSPTGLAYGYTF.

This clonotype occurred a few times. V gene TRBV27 combines with J gene TRBJ2-3; possible D gene TRBD1, 7 bases. Germline V gene lookup returns CDR1 MNHEY and CDR2 SMNVEV (reference sequence). V lost 3 bases and J 2 bases, leaving 15 bases between the germline ends. This CDR3 has 16 amino acids. CDR3 nucleotide sequence: TGTGCCAGCAGTTTTTTAGGAGGGGGCCTCACAGATACGCAGTATTTT. This codes for CASSFLGGGLTDTQYF.

This chain uses TRBV3-1 with TRBJ1-1, with D possibly TRBD1 on 5 matching bases. The CDR3 is 11 amino acids. The V end was cut by 4 bases, the J end by 7 bases, with 7 bases between. The germline gives CDR1 LGHDT, CDR2 YNNKEL (reference sequence). CDR3: CASSPGDEAFF. As DNA, the CDR3 is TGTGCCAGCAGCCCGGGGGATGAAGCTTTCTTT. Supplemented by reference TRBV3-1 and TRBJ1-1, the full variable domain reads DTAVSQTPKYLVTQMGNDKSIKCEQNLGHDTMYWYKQDSKKFLKIMFSYNNKELIINETVPNRFSPKSPDKAHLNLHINSLELGDSAVYFCASSPGDEAFFGQGTRLTVV.

The sample holds a few counts of this clonotype. The V and J genes are TRBV4-2 and TRBJ1-2; D uncertain. The ends were cut back, 0 bases at V and 8 bases at J, with 4 bases in the middle. The CDR3 has 11 amino acids. CDR1 and CDR2 (germline): LGHNA, YNFKEQ. The chain's CDR3 is CASSQDEGYTF. The CDR3 region has the DNA TGTGCCAGCAGCCAAGACGAGGGCTACACCTTC.

The chain carries TRBV28 and TRBJ2-4, with D possibly being TRBD1 (5 bases). Trimming pared 3 bases from V and 14 bases from J, leaving 14 bases between. The germline CDR1 and CDR2 sequences are MDHEN and SYDVKM. The CDR3 runs to 12 residues. The CDR3 coding sequence is TGTGCCAGCAGTTTGGCCAGGGCGAATAAGTACTTC. Translating gives CASSLARANKYF.

V gene TRBV20-1 combines with J gene TRBJ2-7; TRBD1 matches 10 bases. CDR1 and CDR2 from the germline V gene are DFQATT and SNEGSKA (reference sequence). The CDR3 is 16 residues long. J was trimmed by 4 bases and V by 1 base; bases with no gene match: 10. CDR3 coding DNA: TGCAGTGCTAGAGGTCCTTGGACAGGGGGATCATACGAGCAGTACTTC. Encoded protein: CSARGPWTGGSYEQYF.

For this clonotype: The conserved phenylalanine or tryptophan is not found at the CDR3 terminus, so this likely reflects a read error. This rearrangement joins TRBV5-1 to TRBJ2-5; D remains unclear. Germline lookup yields CDR1 SGHRS and CDR2 YFSETQ. CDR3 length: 14 residues. V gave up 0 bases and J gave up 3 bases, with 9 bases separating them. CDR3 loop: CASSLDLSEETQYI. Here the CDR3 DNA reads TGCGCCAGCAGCTTGGATCTCAGCGAAGAGACCCAGTACATA.

This clonotype was observed a few times. V usage is TRBV11-1 and J usage is TRBJ2-1; the match to TRBD2 covers 8 bases. This CDR3 region has 16 residues. V gave up 2 bases and J gave up 0 bases; unmatched junction bases: 3. The germline V gene encodes CDR1 SGHAT and CDR2 FQDESV (reference sequence). The CDR3 protein is CASSLNRGGSYNEQFF. CDR3 coding DNA: TGTGCCAGCAGCTTAAACCGGGGGGGCTCCTACAATGAGCAGTTCTTC.

The V and J genes are TRBV29-1 and TRBJ2-7, with TRBD2 as a possible D gene (5 bases). CDR3 length: 13 amino acids. CDR1 is SQVTM, CDR2 ANQGSEA, per germline. The V and J ends lost 4 bases and 7 bases respectively, with 17 bases between them. CDR3 sequence: CSVVEALRPEQYF. DNA for the CDR3: TGCAGCGTTGTGGAGGCCTTACGCCCGGAGCAGTACTTC.

The chain is built from TRBV12-5 and TRBJ2-1; D gene ambiguous. V was trimmed by 6 bases and J by 0 bases, leaving 12 bases between them. CDR1 LGHNT and CDR2 FRNRAP come from the germline V gene. The CDR3 sequence is 15 residues long. The CDR3 nucleotides are TGTGCTAGTGGCCCCCCCAGCGACTCCTACAATGAGCAGTTCTTC. This codes for CASGPPSDSYNEQFF. The full variable domain, completed using reference TRBV12-5 and TRBJ2-1, is DARVTQTPRHKVTEMGQEVTMRCQPILGHNTVFWYRQTMMQGLELLAYFRNRAPLDDSGMPKDRFSAEMPDATLATLKIQPSEPRDSAVYFCASGPPSDSYNEQFFGPGTRLTVL.

This clonotype was recorded a few times. The rearrangement uses TRBV3-1 and TRBJ2-1; D uncertain. The CDR3 loop spans 12 amino acids. Trimming cost V 2 bases and J 9 bases, with 8 bases left between them. Looked up from germline, CDR1 is LGHDT and CDR2 is YNNKEL (reference sequence). Here the CDR3 reads CASSQTAGEQFF. CDR3 nucleotides: TGTGCCAGCAGCCAAACAGCCGGTGAGCAGTTCTTC.

V and J are TRBV7-9 and TRBJ2-3; unclear D gene. Germline CDR1 SEHNR, CDR2 FQNEAQ (reference sequence). This CDR3 spans 15 amino acids. Between the trimmed V and J ends, which lost 5 bases and 1 base, there was a span of 13 bases. The DNA for the CDR3 is TGTGCCAGCAGCGCCCTCGAGTACCGCACAGATACGCAGTATTTT. Encoded protein: CASSALEYRTDTQYF.

The table lists this clonotype with many counts. The V and J genes are TRBV29-1 and TRBJ2-7; possible D gene TRBD1, 8 bases. The germline gives CDR1 SQVTM, CDR2 ANQGSEA. The CDR3 runs to 13 residues. The V and J ends lost 3 bases and 5 bases respectively, with 14 bases between them. The CDR3 nucleotides are TGCAGCGTTGAGGGGGGGACAGGAAACGAGCAGTACTTC. Its protein is CSVEGGTGNEQYF.

The rearrangement joins TRBV20-1 to TRBJ2-5, with TRBD1 identical over 8 bases. Germline V gives CDR1 DFQATT, CDR2 SNEGSKA (reference sequence). The V and J ends lost 6 bases and 4 bases, in that order; junction bases with no gene match: 10. There are 14 residues in the CDR3. In nucleotides, the CDR3 is TGCAGTGCGCAGACGACAGGGGACGGAGAGACCCAGTACTTC. This encodes CSAQTTGDGETQYF.

This sequence joins TRBV7-2 and TRBJ1-3, with D perhaps matching TRBD1 (5 bases). Germline-derived CDR1 and CDR2 are SGHTA and FQGNSA. The CDR3 length is 16 residues. The V end was cut by 1 base, the J end by 2 bases, with 12 bases between. CDR3 region: CASSLGSGQAGNTIYF. The CDR3 nucleotides are TGTGCCAGCAGCTTAGGTTCGGGGCAAGCTGGAAACACCATATATTTT.

The sample holds a few counts of this clonotype. This sequence joins TRBV24-1 and TRBJ2-5; D possibly corresponds to TRBD1 (6 bases). Trimming cost V 4 bases and J 2 bases, with 13 bases left between them. The CDR3 contains 15 residues. CDR1 and CDR2 (germline): KGHDR, SFDVKD. The CDR3 here is CATSDSGQFQETQYF. The CDR3 nucleotides are TGTGCCACCAGTGACAGCGGACAGTTTCAAGAGACCCAGTACTTC.

The rearrangement links TRBV30 to TRBJ2-3; tentatively, D is TRBD1 or TRBD2 (6 bases each). CDR1 GTSNPN and CDR2 SVGIG come from the germline V gene (reference sequence). V shed 6 bases and J shed 0 bases, with 13 bases lying between them. The CDR3 is 14 amino acids. The chain's CDR3 is CACTTGLSTDTQYF. For the CDR3, the DNA is TGTGCCTGCACGACAGGACTAAGCACAGATACGCAGTATTTT. Together with reference TRBV30 and TRBJ2-3, the CDR3 gives the full variable domain: SQTIHQWPATLVQPVGSPLSLECTVEGTSNPNLYWYRQAAGRGLQLLFYSVGIGQISSEVPQNLSASRPQDRQFILSSKKLLLSDSGFYLCACTTGLSTDTQYFGPGTRLTVL.

For the CDR3, the DNA is TGCAGTGCTTCGACGGAGTCCTATGGCTACACCTTC. This sequence encodes CSASTESYGYTF. The V call is TRBV20-1, the J call TRBJ1-2; D is undetermined. Germline CDR1 reads DFQATT; CDR2 reads SNEGSKA (reference sequence). The V and J ends lost 5 bases and 4 bases respectively, with 11 bases between them. The CDR3 covers 12 residues.

CDR3 bases: TGCAGTGCTGTTGACCCACTAGCGGGGGGCACAGATACGCAGTATTTT. This gives the protein CSAVDPLAGGTDTQYF. The chain recombines TRBV20-1 with TRBJ2-3; 11 bases fit TRBD2. V lost 5 bases to trimming and J lost 1 base; unmatched junction nucleotides: 8. This CDR3 contains 16 residues. Germline V gene sequence: CDR1 DFQATT, CDR2 SNEGSKA (reference sequence).

The rearrangement links TRBV6-4 to TRBJ1-6; maybe TRBD1 (6 bases). This CDR3 comprises 14 residues. The germline V gene has CDR1 MRHNA and CDR2 SNTAGT. Trimming pared 3 bases from V and 4 bases from J, leaving 7 bases between. CDR3 loop: CASSDRGYNSPLHF. The CDR3 DNA follows: TGTGCCAGCAGTGATAGGGGGTATAATTCACCCCTCCACTTT.

V is TRBV12-3 or TRBV12-4 and J is TRBJ1-6; weak D call: TRBD1 (5 bases). The CDR3 has 15 amino acids. Deletions cut 3 bases from V and 6 bases from J, with 12 bases between. CDR3 DNA sequence: TGTGCCAGCAGTTTCGTTGGGGGGAGTAATTCACCCCTCCACTTT. Translated: CASSFVGGSNSPLHF.

Turning to this clonotype: A much larger clone differs by one base, so this may be a read error. This chain uses TRBV9 with TRBJ2-1; TRBD1 is a possible D gene (6 bases). Germline loops: CDR1 SGDLS, CDR2 YYNGEE. The CDR3 length is 15 residues. The CDR3: CAGSVVGTTYNEQFF. The CDR3 DNA follows: TGTGCCGGCAGCGTAGTGGGGACAACCTACAATGAGCAGTTCTTC.

The CDR3, as DNA: TGTGCCAGCAGCCAAGATTCTCAACAGGGTTCGTCACCCCTCCACTTT. Translating gives CASSQDSQQGSSPLHF. This chain uses TRBV4-2 with TRBJ1-6; D might be TRBD1 (6 bases). Germline V gene lookup returns CDR1 LGHNA and CDR2 YNFKEQ. Trimming cost V 0 bases and J 10 bases, with 16 bases left between them. The CDR3 totals 16 residues.

This clonotype occurred a few times. The chain joins TRBV12-3 or TRBV12-4 to TRBJ2-3; possible D gene TRBD2, 6 bases. V dropped 6 bases and J dropped 6 bases, with 25 bases sitting between them. The CDR3 runs 17 residues. CDR3 DNA sequence: TGTGCCAGCAGCCACCGGGGAGGAGGCCTTATGCGGGATACGCAGTATTTT. Its translation is CASSHRGGGLMRDTQYF.